This T cell receptor beta chain was identified in a study of blood T cell repertoires in COVID-19. Background on the study: Acute and convalescent COVID-19 samples came from the United States, Italy and Spain. Sources were T cells, B-cell-depleted T cells, or PBMCs; the material itself was cDNA or gDNA.

Source study methods: Amplification with reference gene primers provided the estimates of nucleated cell counts. Sequenced by immunoSEQ multiplex PCR; TCRdb stores in-frame clones only, minus some. Clonal size and the V and J genes are those of that table, whereas D and trimming came from the DNA. The profile shows fewer than 300,000 clones, more than 65% of them singletons. V lost 5 bases and J lost 2; bases outside the gene matches: 15. CDR3 length: 17 residues. The germline V gene has CDR1 SQVTM and CDR2 ANQGSEA. Sequencing input: peripheral blood. This sequence was found in a woman between 18 and 30 years old with acute or convalescent COVID-19. The genes are TRBV29-1 and TRBJ2-1; 7 nucleotides line up with TRBD2. The CDR3 reads CSVRESGTIAAYNEQFF. Written as DNA, the CDR3 is TGCAGCGTTCGAGAATCCGGGACTATTGCAGCCTACAATGAGCAGTTCTTC.